This T cell receptor beta chain was found in a study of spatial heterogeneity in lung cancer. The wider study: For tumor regions, TCR transcript counts showed a strong correlation with a T cell module score derived from matched bulk RNA-seq. Study-wide findings and caveats: Mutation counts in tumors were tracked by counts of expanded intratumoral alpha and beta TCRs.

Trimming left V 4 bases short and J 2 bases short, with 3 bases between. Germline V gene data show CDR1 as SGHRS and CDR2 as YFSETQ. The CDR3 is 11 residues long. The time point denotes: sample taken at primary tumor resection. The donors, about 78 patients with untreated early-stage non-small cell lung cancer, provided the samples. Whole RNA was taken from tumor, nontumor lung or frozen PBMC; it was then sequenced unsorted. Comments on this clonotype: What it recognizes is unknown.

Every TCR cDNA molecule bore its own unique molecular identifier. TCRdb itself ran the 5' RACE reads through MiXCR, one entry per CDR3 protein. The sample holds a few thousand distinct CDR3 sequences; less than 10% are singletons and the top ten take 11%. The rearrangement joins TRBV5-1 to TRBJ1-1; D uncertain. The sequenced sample was lung tumor tissue, obtained at surgery. The sequence was collected from a male donor with early-stage non-small cell lung cancer. Here the CDR3 reads CASSQNTEAFF. The CDR3 region has the DNA TGCGCCAGCAGCCAAAACACTGAAGCTTTCTTT.